This T cell receptor beta chain was identified in a study of blood T cells in healthy people across ages. The CDR3 contains 14 residues. Germline CDR1 LGHNA, CDR2 YNFKEQ. It was with a sample-barcoded 5' primer and a J-beta primer mix that a second PCR of roughly 6 to 12 cycles was run. TCRdb ran MiXCR on the 5' RACE reads and lists one entry per CDR3 protein. In the table there are around 1,800,000 distinct CDR3 sequences, about two fifths of which are singletons. This receptor was taken from a human donor in good health. V gene TRBV4-2 combines with J gene TRBJ2-4; the D is unclear. The tail of the sequence fits TRBJ2-7 better, so the J call may be wrong. Sample: blood. CDR3 bases: TGTGCCAGCAGCCCTACGTGGGGTTACTACGAGCAGTACTTC. This sequence encodes CASSPTWGYYEQYF.